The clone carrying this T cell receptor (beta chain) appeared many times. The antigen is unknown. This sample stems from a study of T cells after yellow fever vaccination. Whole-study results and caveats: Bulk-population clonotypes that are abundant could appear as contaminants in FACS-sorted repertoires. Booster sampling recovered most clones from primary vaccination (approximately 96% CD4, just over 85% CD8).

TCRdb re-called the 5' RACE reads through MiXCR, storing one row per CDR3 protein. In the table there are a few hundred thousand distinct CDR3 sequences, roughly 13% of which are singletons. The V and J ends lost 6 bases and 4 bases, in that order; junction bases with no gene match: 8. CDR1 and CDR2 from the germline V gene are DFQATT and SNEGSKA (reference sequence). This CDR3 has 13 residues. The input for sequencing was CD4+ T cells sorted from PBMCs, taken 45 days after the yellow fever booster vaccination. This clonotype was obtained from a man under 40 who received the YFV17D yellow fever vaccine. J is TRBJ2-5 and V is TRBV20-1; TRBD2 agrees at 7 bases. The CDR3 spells CSARPGGRETQYF. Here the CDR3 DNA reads TGCAGTGCCCGACCGGGAGGCCGAGAGACCCAGTACTTC.